Listed below are T cell receptor beta chains from one sample, sequenced in a study of neurological immune-mediated disorders. TCRdb re-analysed the 5' RACE reads in MiXCR, keeping a single row per CDR3 protein. The sample consists of around 62,000 distinct CDR3 sequences, over 4% of them appearing once. Sequenced: PBMCs. The receptors derive from a middle-aged man with multiple sclerosis. Both conserved end residues are part of each CDR3. D genes are given only for firm matches. Size values are once, few and many counts, or a class for expanded clones, and some rows have none.

d_call	clone_size	v_call	j_call	cdr3_aa	cdr3_nt
-	-	TRBV4-2	TRBJ2-7	CASSQDPDRDEQYF	TGTGCCAGCAGCCAAGATCCGGACAGAGACGAGCAGTACTTC
-	many	TRBV6-6	TRBJ1-2	CASSYSRQRGGYTF	TGTGCCAGCAGTTACTCGAGACAGCGAGGGGGCTACACCTTC
-	many	TRBV6-6	TRBJ1-1	CASSYHPNTEAFF	TGTGCCAGCAGTTACCACCCGAACACTGAAGCTTTCTTT
-	many	TRBV12-3/TRBV12-4	TRBJ2-3	CASRRRGEVTDTQYF	TGTGCCAGCAGACGTAGGGGTGAGGTCACAGATACGCAGTATTTT
-	few	TRBV5-7	TRBJ1-5	CASSSINQPQNF	TGTGCCAGCAGTTCCATAAATCAGCCCCAGAATTTT
TRBD1	many	TRBV6-1	TRBJ1-2	CASRIQTGTGYTF	TGTGCCAGCAGGATCCAGACAGGGACTGGCTACACCTTC
-	many	TRBV6-5	TRBJ1-2	CASSYGTPDGYGYTF	TGTGCCAGCAGTTACGGGACCCCAGACGGCTATGGCTACACCTTC
-	few	TRBV6-2/TRBV6-3	TRBJ2-2	CASSYSVGELFF	TGTGCCAGCAGTTACAGTGTCGGGGAGCTGTTTTTT
TRBD2	many	TRBV11-2	TRBJ2-2	CASSPGRGLATNTGELFF	TGTGCCAGCAGCCCCGGGCGGGGACTAGCGACTAACACCGGGGAGCTGTTTTTT
TRBD1	many	TRBV6-6	TRBJ1-2	CASKLDRGPIGYTF	TGTGCCAGCAAACTGGACAGGGGGCCTATAGGCTACACCTTC
TRBD2	few	TRBV12-3/TRBV12-4	TRBJ2-7	CASSFSASGPYEQYF	TGTGCCAGCAGTTTTTCGGCTAGCGGCCCCTACGAGCAGTACTTC
TRBD2	many	TRBV20-1	TRBJ2-5	CSARGLAGIGETQYF	TGCAGTGCCCGCGGACTAGCGGGGATTGGAGAGACCCAGTACTTC
TRBD2	many	TRBV5-5	TRBJ2-1	CASSLGLAGGRVYNEQFF	TGTGCCAGCAGCTTGGGGCTAGCGGGGGGGCGAGTTTACAATGAGCAGTTCTTC
-	many	TRBV12-3/TRBV12-4	TRBJ1-2	CASSLGFTGYTF	TGTGCCAGCAGTTTGGGATTTACGGGCTACACCTTC
-	many	TRBV15	TRBJ2-2	CATSSELRIGVTGELFF	TGTGCCACCAGCAGCGAGCTCCGGATAGGGGTCACCGGGGAGCTGTTTTTT
-	few	TRBV27	TRBJ1-2	CASSLSTSNYGYTF	TGTGCCAGCAGTTTATCGACCTCTAACTATGGCTACACCTTC
-	many	TRBV9	TRBJ1-4	CASSGRFREKLFF	TGTGCCAGCAGCGGGAGGTTTCGAGAAAAACTGTTTTTT
-	many	TRBV12-3/TRBV12-4	TRBJ1-6	CASSKSSPLHF	TGTGCCAGCAGTAAAAGTTCACCCCTCCACTTT
TRBD1	many	TRBV7-8	TRBJ2-3	CASSLDRASTDTQYF	TGTGCCAGCAGCCTGGACAGGGCCAGCACAGATACGCAGTATTTT
-	many	TRBV6-6	TRBJ1-4	CASRLDRMGEKLFF	TGTGCCAGCAGACTCGACAGGATGGGTGAAAAACTGTTTTTT
TRBD1	many	TRBV7-9	TRBJ2-2	CASSPGTGGPGELFF	TGTGCCAGCAGCCCCGGGACAGGGGGCCCCGGGGAGCTGTTTTTT
TRBD1	many	TRBV12-3/TRBV12-4	TRBJ1-1	CASSQTLYGTGWANTEAFF	TGTGCCAGCAGTCAAACTCTCTACGGGACAGGGTGGGCGAACACTGAAGCTTTCTTT
TRBD1	many	TRBV24-1	TRBJ2-5	CATSTRQGTGETQYF	TGTGCCACCAGCACCCGACAGGGGACGGGAGAGACCCAGTACTTC
TRBD1	many	TRBV5-1	TRBJ1-2	CASSLETGIYGYTF	TGCGCCAGCAGCTTGGAGACAGGGATTTATGGCTACACCTTC
-	many	TRBV5-6	TRBJ2-5	CASSLRRRQETQYF	TGTGCCAGCAGCTTGAGACGGCGACAAGAGACCCAGTACTTC
-	-	TRBV7-6	TRBJ1-5	CASSYLDQPQNF	TGTGCCAGCAGCTACCTTGATCAGCCCCAGAATTTT
-	many	TRBV2	TRBJ2-1	CASTDAPRMHEQFF	TGTGCCAGCACCGACGCCCCGAGGATGCATGAGCAGTTCTTC
-	many	TRBV7-2	TRBJ2-5	CASSLGRLQETQYF	TGTGCCAGCAGCTTAGGGAGATTACAAGAGACCCAGTACTTC
TRBD1	many	TRBV10-3	TRBJ2-3	CAINGQGTDTQYF	TGTGCCATCAACGGACAGGGCACAGATACGCAGTATTTT
TRBD1	many	TRBV2	TRBJ2-5	CASSVSPDRGWTQYF	TGTGCCAGCAGTGTCTCCCCGGACAGGGGATGGACCCAGTACTTC
-	many	TRBV6-5	TRBJ1-1	CASLPLGGQGLNTEAFF	TGTGCCAGCCTCCCCTTGGGGGGGCAAGGACTGAACACTGAAGCTTTCTTT
-	few	TRBV12-3/TRBV12-4	TRBJ1-1	CASSLILMNTEAFF	TGTGCCAGCAGTTTGATTTTGATGAACACTGAAGCTTTCTTT
-	many	TRBV5-1	TRBJ2-3	CASSTGRGYTDTQYF	TGCGCCAGCAGCACGGGCCGTGGATACACAGATACGCAGTATTTT
-	many	TRBV5-1	TRBJ2-7	CASSKLGGQEQYF	TGCGCCAGCAGCAAGTTAGGTGGACAGGAGCAGTACTTC
-	many	TRBV3-1	TRBJ1-5	CASSPMGYSNQPQHF	TGTGCCAGCAGCCCTATGGGGTATAGCAATCAGCCCCAGCATTTT
TRBD1	-	TRBV7-2	TRBJ1-2	CASNPRTGVGYTF	TGTGCCAGCAACCCGAGGACAGGGGTTGGCTACACCTTC
-	many	TRBV12-3/TRBV12-4	TRBJ1-5	CASSSRYQPQHF	TGTGCCAGCAGTTCCCGGTACCAGCCCCAGCATTTT
TRBD2	few	TRBV6-2/TRBV6-3	TRBJ2-4	CASSYREGAKNIQYF	TGTGCCAGCAGTTACCGGGAGGGAGCCAAAAACATTCAGTACTTC
TRBD1	many	TRBV7-2	TRBJ2-7	CASSLAGTGEREQYF	TGTGCCAGCAGCTTAGCTGGGACAGGGGAACGCGAGCAGTACTTC
-	many	TRBV20-1	TRBJ2-4	CSARERNIQYF	TGCAGTGCTAGAGAGAGAAACATTCAGTACTTC
-	many	TRBV5-6	TRBJ1-1	CASSFGHPNTEAFF	TGTGCCAGCAGCTTCGGCCACCCCAACACTGAAGCTTTCTTT
-	-	TRBV2	TRBJ1-6	CASSDSERSNSPLNF	TGTGCCAGCAGTGATTCGGAACGGAGCAATTCACCCCTCAACTTT
-	many	TRBV5-1	TRBJ2-1	CASSGGPGDNEQFF	TGCGCCAGCAGCGGGGGACCGGGAGACAATGAGCAGTTCTTC
-	many	TRBV5-5	TRBJ2-7	CASSPGAGSSYEQYF	TGTGCCAGCAGCCCCGGGGCAGGGTCTTCCTACGAGCAGTACTTC
-	many	TRBV11-2	TRBJ2-1	CASSLTVPVYNEQFF	TGTGCCAGCAGCCTAACGGTCCCGGTATACAATGAGCAGTTCTTC
-	many	TRBV20-1	TRBJ2-2	CSARDVRTNTGELFF	TGCAGTGCTAGAGATGTCAGAACGAACACCGGGGAGCTGTTTTTT
TRBD1	many	TRBV5-1	TRBJ1-5	CASSPGTGDNQPQHF	TGCGCCAGCAGCCCGGGGACAGGGGACAATCAGCCCCAGCATTTT
-	-	TRBV12-3/TRBV12-4	TRBJ1-1	CASRSPGSFDTEAFF	TGTGCCAGCAGATCTCCAGGGAGTTTCGACACTGAAGCTTTCTTT
-	many	TRBV11-2	TRBJ2-5	CASSLVPGARETQYF	TGTGCCAGCAGCTTAGTTCCCGGGGCACGGGAGACCCAGTACTTC
-	many	TRBV4-2	TRBJ2-2	CASSQEGVLVTGELFF	TGTGCCAGCAGCCAAGAGGGGGTTCTCGTCACCGGGGAGCTGTTTTTT
-	many	TRBV6-2/TRBV6-3	TRBJ2-7	CASSISGLAYEQYF	TGTGCCAGCAGTATCAGCGGGCTTGCCTACGAGCAGTACTTC
-	many	TRBV20-1	TRBJ1-5	CSARRSNQPQHF	TGCAGTGCTAGGCGAAGCAATCAGCCCCAGCATTTT
TRBD1	many	TRBV25-1	TRBJ1-6	CASSGTENSPLHF	TGTGCCAGCAGCGGGACAGAGAATTCACCCCTCCACTTT
-	many	TRBV4-1	TRBJ1-1	CASSQVPQYTEAFF	TGCGCCAGCAGCCAAGTTCCGCAATACACTGAAGCTTTCTTT
-	many	TRBV4-1	TRBJ2-7	CASRGNPYEQYF	TGCGCCAGCAGAGGGAACCCCTACGAGCAGTACTTC
-	many	TRBV7-2	TRBJ1-4	CASSQAGRDKLFF	TGTGCCAGCAGCCAAGCCGGCCGGGACAAACTGTTTTTT
TRBD2	many	TRBV4-1	TRBJ2-1	CASSQEVTGGSYNEQFF	TGCGCCAGCAGCCAAGAGGTGACGGGGGGGAGTTACAATGAGCAGTTCTTC
TRBD1	many	TRBV6-4	TRBJ2-1	CASSERQGSYNEQFF	TGTGCCAGCAGTGAACGACAGGGCTCCTACAATGAGCAGTTCTTC
-	many	TRBV9	TRBJ1-1	CASSVATGWWTEAFF	TGTGCCAGCAGCGTAGCTACGGGGTGGTGGACTGAAGCTTTCTTT